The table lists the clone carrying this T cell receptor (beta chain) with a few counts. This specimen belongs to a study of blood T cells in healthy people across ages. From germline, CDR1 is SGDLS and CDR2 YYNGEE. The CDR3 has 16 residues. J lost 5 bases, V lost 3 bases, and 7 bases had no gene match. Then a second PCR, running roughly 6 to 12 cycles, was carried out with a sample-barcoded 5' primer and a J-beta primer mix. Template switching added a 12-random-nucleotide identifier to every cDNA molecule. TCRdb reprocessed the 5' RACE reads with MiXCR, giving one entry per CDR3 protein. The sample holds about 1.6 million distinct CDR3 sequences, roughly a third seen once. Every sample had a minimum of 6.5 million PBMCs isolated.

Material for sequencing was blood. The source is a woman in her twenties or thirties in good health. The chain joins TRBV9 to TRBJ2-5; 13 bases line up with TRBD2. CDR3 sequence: CASSAGLAGVIETQYF. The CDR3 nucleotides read TGTGCCAGCAGCGCCGGACTAGCGGGAGTGATCGAGACCCAGTACTTC.